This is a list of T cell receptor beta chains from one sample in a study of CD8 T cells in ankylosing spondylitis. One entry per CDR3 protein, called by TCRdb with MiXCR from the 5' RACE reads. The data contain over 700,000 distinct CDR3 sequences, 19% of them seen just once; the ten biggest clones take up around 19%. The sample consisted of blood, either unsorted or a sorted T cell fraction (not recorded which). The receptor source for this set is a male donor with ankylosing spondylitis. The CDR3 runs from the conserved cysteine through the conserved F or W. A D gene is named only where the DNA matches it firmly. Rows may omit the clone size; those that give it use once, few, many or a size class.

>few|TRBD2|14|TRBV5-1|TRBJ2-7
CASSGELAGDEQYF
TGCGCCAGCAGTGGTGAGCTAGCGGGGGACGAGCAGTACTTC
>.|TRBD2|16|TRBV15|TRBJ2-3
CATSRPLAGAGDTQYF
TGTGCCACCAGCCGTCCACTAGCGGGGGCCGGGGATACGCAGTATTTT
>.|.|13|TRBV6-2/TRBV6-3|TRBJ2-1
CASSPEPGNEQFF
TGTGCCAGCAGTCCGGAGCCAGGCAATGAGCAGTTCTTC
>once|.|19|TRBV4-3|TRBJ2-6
CASSQDLGDRADGANVLTF
TGCGCCAGCAGCCAAGATCTGGGGGACCGAGCGGATGGGGCCAACGTCCTGACTTTC
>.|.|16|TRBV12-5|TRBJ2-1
CASGASRAPSYNEQFF
TGTGCTAGTGGAGCCAGTAGGGCCCCCTCCTACAATGAGCAGTTCTTC
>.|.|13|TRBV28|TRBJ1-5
CASSSYLNQPQHF
TGTGCCAGCAGTTCGTACCTTAATCAGCCCCAGCATTTT
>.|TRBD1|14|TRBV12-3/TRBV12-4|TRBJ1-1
CASSSTGKGTEAFF
TGTGCCAGCAGTTCGACAGGGAAGGGCACTGAAGCTTTCTTT
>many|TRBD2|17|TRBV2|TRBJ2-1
CASSGGRTSGRQNEQFF
TGTGCCAGCAGTGGGGGTCGGACTAGCGGGAGGCAAAATGAGCAGTTCTTC
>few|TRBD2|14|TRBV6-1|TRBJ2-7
CASRRDSGGGEQYF
TGTGCCAGCAGGAGGGATAGCGGGGGCGGGGAGCAGTACTTC
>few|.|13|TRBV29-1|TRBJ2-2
CSVTEPNTGELFF
TGCAGCGTAACAGAGCCGAACACCGGGGAGCTGTTTTTT
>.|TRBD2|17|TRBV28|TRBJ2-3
CASSSYFTSGNTDTQYF
TGTGCCAGCAGTTCCTATTTTACTAGCGGGAACACAGATACGCAGTATTTT
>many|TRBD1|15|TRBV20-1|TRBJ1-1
CSAPKLDRAFTEAFF
TGCAGTGCCCCAAAATTGGACAGGGCATTCACTGAAGCTTTCTTT
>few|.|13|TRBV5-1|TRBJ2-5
CASSLPSEGTQYF
TGCGCCAGCAGCCTACCTAGCGAGGGGACCCAGTACTTC
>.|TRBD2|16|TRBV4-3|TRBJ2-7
CASSQERTVGGRVQYF
TGCGCCAGCAGCCAAGAAAGGACCGTTGGGGGGAGGGTGCAGTACTTC
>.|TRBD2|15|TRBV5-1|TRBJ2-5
CASSFKRGARETQYF
TGCGCCAGCAGCTTCAAGCGGGGGGCCCGGGAGACCCAGTACTTC
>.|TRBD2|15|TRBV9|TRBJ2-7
CASSPGLAPNHEQYF
TGTGCCAGCAGCCCAGGACTAGCCCCTAACCACGAGCAGTACTTC
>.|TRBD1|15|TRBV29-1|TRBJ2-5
CSVPPGQGAQETQYF
TGCAGCGTTCCCCCGGGACAGGGGGCTCAAGAGACCCAGTACTTC
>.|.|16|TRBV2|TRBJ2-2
CASSESAGASTGELFF
TGTGCCAGCAGTGAATCGGCGGGTGCATCCACCGGGGAGCTGTTTTTT
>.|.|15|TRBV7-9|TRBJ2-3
CASSLVLGGADTQYF
TGTGCCAGCAGCTTGGTCCTAGGAGGGGCAGATACGCAGTATTTT
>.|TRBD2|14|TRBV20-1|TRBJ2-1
CSAVSGGPVREQFF
TGCAGTGCTGTAAGCGGGGGACCCGTTCGGGAGCAGTTCTTC
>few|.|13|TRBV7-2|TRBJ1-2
CASSSSRPYGYTF
TGTGCCAGCAGCTCAAGTAGACCTTATGGCTACACCTTC
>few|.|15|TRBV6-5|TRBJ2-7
CASSYSPRGDYEQYF
TGTGCCAGCAGTTACTCCCCCAGGGGAGACTACGAGCAGTACTTC